This is a list of T cell receptor beta chains from one sample in a study of blood T cell repertoires in COVID-19. Some clones are missing from TCRdb's copy, which holds only in-frame ones; the method was immunoSEQ multiplex PCR. The sample consists of around 110,000 clones, roughly 83% of them appearing once. The material sequenced was peripheral blood. These TCRs come from a woman aged 70-85 years with acute or convalescent COVID-19. CDR3s leave out the opening cysteine and the closing phenylalanine or tryptophan. Each record gives: V gene, J gene, CDR3 protein.

V gene: TRBV6-5
J gene: TRBJ2-1
CDR3 protein: ASSYSSGGEQF

V gene: TRBV13
J gene: TRBJ1-3
CDR3 protein: ASSLRTGAPGNTIY

V gene: TRBV7-3
J gene: TRBJ2-3
CDR3 protein: ASSQTSGGSDTQY

V gene: TRBV5-4
J gene: TRBJ2-2
CDR3 protein: AAGGIDWNTGELF

V gene: TRBV30
J gene: TRBJ1-5
CDR3 protein: AWGQGNSNQPQH

V gene: TRBV3-1/TRBV3-2
J gene: TRBJ2-7
CDR3 protein: ASSFGTETYEQY

V gene: TRBV6-5
J gene: TRBJ2-1
CDR3 protein: ASSPTSGGYNEQF

V gene: TRBV7-2
J gene: TRBJ2-3
CDR3 protein: ASSLGPRTDTQY

V gene: TRBV5-4
J gene: TRBJ2-7
CDR3 protein: AAGSPYEQY

V gene: TRBV3-1/TRBV3-2
J gene: TRBJ1-3
CDR3 protein: ASSLLPGDSPGNTIY

V gene: TRBV6-1
J gene: TRBJ2-7
CDR3 protein: ASSALAGALSYEQY

V gene: TRBV13
J gene: TRBJ1-2
CDR3 protein: ASSTTGNGYT

V gene: TRBV25-1
J gene: TRBJ1-4
CDR3 protein: ASSGTRGRATNEKLF